Below are 16 T cell receptor beta chains sequenced from a single sample in a study of T-cell memory formation after mild COVID-19. TCRdb itself ran the 5' RACE reads through MiXCR, one entry per CDR3 protein. The sample consists of fewer than 350,000 distinct CDR3 sequences, roughly an eighth of them appearing once. The sample consisted of PBMCs or a T cell subset sorted from them (not recorded which). These receptor sequences come from a man between 18 and 29 years old who had mild COVID-19 (a few samples of this study predate the infection). Cell type and time point are not known.

This clonotype was detected a few times. The CDR3 reads CASSQTGRGGYTF. CDR3 sequence (DNA): TGTGCCAGCAGCCAAACAGGGAGAGGGGGCTACACCTTC. The chain carries TRBV16 and TRBJ1-2, with a possible D match to TRBD1 (6 bases). The CDR3 runs to 13 residues. In germline, CDR1 is KGHSY, CDR2 FQNENV. V dropped 2 bases and J dropped 8 bases, with 12 bases sitting between them. The full variable domain, in which reference TRBV16 and TRBJ1-2 provide the parts outside the CDR3, is GEEVAQTPKHLVRGEGQKAKLYCAPIKGHSYVFWYQQVLKNEFKFLISFQNENVFDETGMPKERFSAKCLPNSPCSLEIQATKLEDSAVYFCASSQTGRGGYTFGSGTRLTVV.

This clonotype occurred a few times. The chain employs TRBV6-2 or TRBV6-3 and TRBJ2-7, with D possibly being TRBD2 (7 bases). Trimming pared 8 bases from V and 2 bases from J, leaving 13 bases between. Looked up from germline, CDR1 is MNHEY and CDR2 is SVGEGT. This CDR3 is 13 amino acids long. The DNA of the CDR3 is TGTGCCAGCGATAAAGGGGGGGCCTACGAGCAGTACGTC. Translating gives CASDKGGAYEQYV.

This clonotype has more than one count but fewer than ten. J is TRBJ2-2 and V is TRBV29-1, with D perhaps assigned TRBD1 or TRBD2 (5 bases each). The germline V gene encodes CDR1 SQVTM and CDR2 ANQGSEA. The length of the CDR3 is 12 residues. V was cut by 0 bases and J by 8 bases, with 7 bases left in between. The CDR3 is CSVEEGVGELFF. DNA for the CDR3: TGCAGCGTTGAAGAGGGGGTAGGGGAGCTGTTTTTT.

The chain combines TRBV5-1 with TRBJ1-1, with D tentatively TRBD1 (5 bases). The CDR3 sequence is 13 residues long. Germline V gene data show CDR1 as SGHRS and CDR2 as YFSETQ. V lost 3 bases and J lost 1, with 7 bases in between. DNA of the CDR3: TGCGCCAGCAGCTCGGACAAGAACACTGAAGCTTTCTTT. Translation: CASSSDKNTEAFF.

This clonotype has only a few counts. The chain recombines TRBV20-1 with TRBJ2-1; 9 bases are shared with TRBD1. Germline lookup yields CDR1 DFQATT and CDR2 SNEGSKA (reference sequence). This CDR3 has 16 amino acids. Trimming took 5 bases from V and 6 from J; bases not matched to a gene: 14. CDR3 bases: TGCAGTGCTGAAACAGGGGGCCGCCGGGGGACCAATGAGCAGTTCTTC. Translating gives CSAETGGRRGTNEQFF.

This clonotype showed up just a few times. The genes are TRBV5-1 and TRBJ2-1; 8 nucleotides line up with TRBD2. Losses at the gene ends were 4 bases for V and 9 bases for J; bases not matched to a gene: 12. The germline gives CDR1 SGHRS, CDR2 YFSETQ. CDR3 length: 15 amino acids. The CDR3 DNA reads TGCGCCAGCAGCCCGGTCCCGGGACTAGAGGGTGAGCAGTTCTTC. It encodes CASSPVPGLEGEQFF.

V usage is TRBV11-1 and J usage is TRBJ1-4; D ambiguous. The V end was cut by 5 bases, the J end by 8 bases, with 15 bases between. From germline, CDR1 is SGHAT and CDR2 FQDESV (reference sequence). This CDR3 is built from 14 residues. This CDR3 is CASSRTTGREKLFF. As DNA, the CDR3 is TGTGCCAGCAGCCGGACTACGGGGAGAGAAAAACTGTTTTTT. Filled out from reference TRBV11-1 and TRBJ1-4, the complete variable domain reads EAEVAQSPRYKITEKSQAVAFWCDPISGHATLYWYRQILGQGPELLVQFQDESVVDDSQLPKDRFSAERLKGVDSTLKIQPAELGDSAMYLCASSRTTGREKLFFGSGTQLSVL.

This clonotype showed up just a few times. V is TRBV27 and J is TRBJ1-6, with TRBD1 as a possible D gene (5 bases). Trimming left V 8 bases short and J 0 bases short, with 11 bases between. Germline CDR1 MNHEY, CDR2 SMNVEV (reference sequence). The length of the CDR3 is 15 residues. CDR3: CASGTGGSYNSPLHF. DNA for the CDR3: TGTGCCAGCGGGACTGGAGGCTCCTATAATTCACCCCTCCACTTT.

The chain uses TRBV25-1 and TRBJ2-7; TRBD1 agrees at 9 bases. The CDR3 has 15 residues. In germline, CDR1 is MGHDK, CDR2 SYGVNS. Trimming took 4 bases from V and 5 from J; bases not matched to a gene: 9. CDR3 in DNA: TGTGCCAGCAGTGCCTCGGGACAGGGATCCCACGAGCAGTACTTC. Protein product: CASSASGQGSHEQYF.

This clonotype was counted a few times. V usage is TRBV4-1 and J usage is TRBJ1-5; D perhaps matches TRBD1 (6 bases). The V end was cut by 0 bases, the J end by 3 bases, with 12 bases between. Germline V lookup: CDR1 MGHRA, CDR2 YSYEKL. CDR3 length: 16 residues. CDR3 sequence reads: CASSQEGNRVNQPQHF. Written as DNA, the CDR3 is TGCGCCAGCAGCCAAGAAGGCAACAGGGTCAATCAGCCCCAGCATTTT.

The chain links TRBV5-5 to TRBJ2-3, with a tentative D call TRBD2 (6 bases). With 4 bases removed from V and 6 bases from J, the gap between germline ends came to 12 bases. This CDR3 has 13 residues. The germline V gene encodes CDR1 SGHKS and CDR2 YYEKEE (reference sequence). The CDR3 region has the DNA TGTGCCAGCAGCGCTCACCTAGCGGATACGCAGTATTTT. It encodes CASSAHLADTQYF. The whole variable domain, filled in from reference TRBV5-5 and TRBJ2-3, reads DAGVTQSPTHLIKTRGQQVTLRCSPISGHKSVSWYQQVLGQGPQFIFQYYEKEERGRGNFPDRFSARQFPNYSSELNVNALLLGDSALYLCASSAHLADTQYFGPGTRLTVL.

This chain links TRBV4-1 with TRBJ1-4; D unresolved. Trimming removed 4 bases from V and 6 bases from J, with 15 bases in between. Germline CDR1 is MGHRA and CDR2 is YSYEKL. CDR3 length equals 15 residues. The CDR3 loop reads CASSPPAVYDEKLFF. CDR3 DNA: TGCGCCAGCAGCCCGCCCGCCGTCTACGATGAAAAACTGTTTTTT.

The chain combines TRBV6-2 or TRBV6-3 with TRBJ1-2; TRBD1 might be the D (5 bases). Germline CDR1 reads MNHEY; CDR2 reads SVGEGT. With 2 bases removed from V and 3 bases from J, the gap between germline ends came to 19 bases. The CDR3 totals 17 residues. In DNA, the CDR3 is TGTGCCAGCAGTTACAGTGGGGGGTATCGGTCGGACTATGGCTACACCTTC. Its translation is CASSYSGGYRSDYGYTF.

The chain recombines TRBV12-3 or TRBV12-4 with TRBJ2-1, with 9 bases fitting TRBD1. V trimming: 2 bases; J trimming: 9 bases; junction bases outside the gene matches: 5. The CDR3 spans 14 residues. The CDR3 coding sequence is TGTGCCAGCAGTTTATCGGGACAGGGAGTTGAGCAGTTCTTC. Translation: CASSLSGQGVEQFF.

This clonotype was recorded a few times. The chain couples TRBV19 to TRBJ2-1; 8 positions agree with TRBD2. The CDR3 has 13 residues. Germline assignment: CDR1 LNHDA and CDR2 SQIVND (reference sequence). V lost 8 bases and J lost 6; bases outside the gene matches: 6. CDR3 DNA sequence: TGTGCCAGTCGCCGGGGGGGCCGCAATGAGCAGTTCTTC. This encodes CASRRGGRNEQFF.

The V and J genes are TRBV7-3 and TRBJ1-1; no definite D call. The germline V and J ends were trimmed by 5 bases and 3 bases, with 13 bases remaining between them. The CDR3 runs to 14 residues. Per germline, CDR1 SGHTA and CDR2 FQGTGA. The chain's CDR3 is CASSLTGSHTEAFF. The CDR3 DNA sequence: TGTGCCAGCAGCCTTACCGGGTCCCACACTGAAGCTTTCTTT.